The source of this TCR beta chain is a study of T cells after yellow fever vaccination. TCRdb analysed the 5' RACE reads with MiXCR anew, one entry per CDR3 protein. The sample includes 50,000 or so distinct CDR3 sequences, 7% to 9% of them seen just once. The germline V gene encodes CDR1 DFQATT and CDR2 SNEGSKA (reference sequence). Trimming pared 5 bases from V and 3 bases from J, leaving 10 bases between. The CDR3 extends over 12 amino acids. In the case of this clonotype: A much more abundant neighbour one base away suggests this may be a read error.

This sequence joins TRBV20-1 and TRBJ2-5; D might be TRBD1 (6 bases). The starting material was CD8+ T cells sorted from PBMCs, obtained less than 18 days after the first yellow fever vaccination. This clonotype was sampled from a man younger than 35 who received the YFV17D yellow fever vaccine. The CDR3 DNA sequence: TGCAGTGCTGGGGACACAGAAGAGACCCAGTACTTC. Residues: CSAGDTEETQYF.